The sequence of this T cell receptor beta chain was determined in a study of T cells in localized non-small cell lung cancer. Assay: immunoSEQ multiplex PCR; the TCRdb copy retains only in-frame clones and omits some. This table holds more than 2,000 clones, 35% to 40% found once. This clone was observed a single time. This sequence was found in a male donor aged 60 or over with stage I squamous cell lung carcinoma. The starting material was lung tumor tissue, obtained before any cancer treatment.

The CDR3 coding sequence is TGCAGCGTTGACTCCGGGACAGGGTTGGCTAAGGGCTACACCTTC. Translated, it gives CSVDSGTGLAKGYTF. This chain connects TRBV29-1 to TRBJ1-2; 9 bases align to TRBD1. The V gene end was trimmed by 3 bases and the J gene end by 8 bases; junction bases not matched to a gene: 13. The CDR3 is made up of 15 amino acids. Germline V gives CDR1 SQVTM, CDR2 ANQGSEA. The full variable domain, completed using reference TRBV29-1 and TRBJ1-2, is SAVISQKPSRDICQRGTSLTIQCQVDSQVTMMFWYRQQPGQSLTLIATANQGSEATYESGFVIDKFPISRPNLTFSTLTVSNMSPEDSSIYLCSVDSGTGLAKGYTFGSGTRLTVV.